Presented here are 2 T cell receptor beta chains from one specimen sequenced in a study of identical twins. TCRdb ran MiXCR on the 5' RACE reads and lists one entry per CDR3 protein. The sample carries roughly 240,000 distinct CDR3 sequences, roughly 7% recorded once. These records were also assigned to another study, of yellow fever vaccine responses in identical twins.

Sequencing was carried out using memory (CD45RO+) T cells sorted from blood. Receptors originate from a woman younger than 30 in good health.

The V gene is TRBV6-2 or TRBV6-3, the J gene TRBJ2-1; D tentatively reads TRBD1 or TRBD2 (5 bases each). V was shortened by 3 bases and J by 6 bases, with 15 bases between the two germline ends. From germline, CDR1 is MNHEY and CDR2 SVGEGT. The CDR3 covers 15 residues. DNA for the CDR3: TGTGCCAGCAGTTATTCAGGGACCGAGGGCAATGAGCAGTTCTTC. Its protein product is CASSYSGTEGNEQFF.

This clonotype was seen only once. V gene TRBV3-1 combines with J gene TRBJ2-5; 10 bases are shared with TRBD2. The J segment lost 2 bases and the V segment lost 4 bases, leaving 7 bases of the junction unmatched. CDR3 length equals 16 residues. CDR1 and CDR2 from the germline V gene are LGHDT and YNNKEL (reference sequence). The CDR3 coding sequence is TGTGCCAGCAGCCCGTGGAGCGGGAGGGAACAAGAGACCCAGTACTTC. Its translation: CASSPWSGREQETQYF.